This T cell receptor (beta chain) is from a study of prognosis after radiotherapy for stage I lung cancer. Study at large: Stage I lung tumors that were newly diagnosed and primary were found in some 15 patients, while about five patients had oligometastatic NSCLC after surgical resection of the primary tumor. Delivery of radiotherapy was by SBRT in 3 to 5 fractions at a biologically effective dose of at least 100 Gy.

Amplification of TCR beta CDR3 from genomic DNA used two-round multiplex PCR. Primers specific to each TRBV and TRBJ gene drove first-round PCR. TCRdb reprocessed the multiplex PCR reads via MiXCR and lists one record per CDR3 protein. The profile shows 11,000 to 15,000 distinct CDR3 sequences, 28% of them singletons. This clonotype counts as medium-sized (0.01 to 0.1%). What it binds is unknown. General study points: Tumor specificity of the expanded TCR clones was not determined. It was reported that patients with metastases and those without them differed in TRBV and TRBJ gene usage.

The receptor comes from a donor of 50 years or more with non-small cell lung cancer. Sequencing used PBMCs, obtained before or after stereotactic body radiation therapy (not recorded which).

CDR3 sequence reads: CASSLTWNSPLHF. Here the CDR3 DNA reads TGTGCCAGCAGTTTAACCTGGAATTCACCCCTCCACTTT. J is TRBJ1-6 and V is TRBV27; no firm D call. The V gene lost 2 bases and the J gene lost 7 bases, with 6 bases spanning the gap. The CDR3 runs to 13 residues. CDR1 MNHEY and CDR2 SMNVEV come from the germline V gene (reference sequence).